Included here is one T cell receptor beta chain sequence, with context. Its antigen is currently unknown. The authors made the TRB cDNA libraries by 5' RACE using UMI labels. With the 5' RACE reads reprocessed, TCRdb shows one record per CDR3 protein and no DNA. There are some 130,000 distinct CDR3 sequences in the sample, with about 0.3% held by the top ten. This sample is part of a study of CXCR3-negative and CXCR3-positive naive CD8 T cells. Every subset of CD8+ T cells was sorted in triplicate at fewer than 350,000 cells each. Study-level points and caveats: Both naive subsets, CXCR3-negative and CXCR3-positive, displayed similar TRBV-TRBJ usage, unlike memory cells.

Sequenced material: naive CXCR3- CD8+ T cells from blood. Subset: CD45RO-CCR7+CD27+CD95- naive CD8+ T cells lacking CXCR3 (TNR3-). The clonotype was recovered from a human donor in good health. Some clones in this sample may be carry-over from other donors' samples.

The CDR3 loop is CATAARESSYNEQFF. The chain uses TRBV7-8 and TRBJ2-1; TCRdb designates TRBD1, a call that cannot be tested without DNA. CDR3 length equals 15 residues. Germline-derived CDR1 and CDR2 are SGHVS and FQNEAQ.